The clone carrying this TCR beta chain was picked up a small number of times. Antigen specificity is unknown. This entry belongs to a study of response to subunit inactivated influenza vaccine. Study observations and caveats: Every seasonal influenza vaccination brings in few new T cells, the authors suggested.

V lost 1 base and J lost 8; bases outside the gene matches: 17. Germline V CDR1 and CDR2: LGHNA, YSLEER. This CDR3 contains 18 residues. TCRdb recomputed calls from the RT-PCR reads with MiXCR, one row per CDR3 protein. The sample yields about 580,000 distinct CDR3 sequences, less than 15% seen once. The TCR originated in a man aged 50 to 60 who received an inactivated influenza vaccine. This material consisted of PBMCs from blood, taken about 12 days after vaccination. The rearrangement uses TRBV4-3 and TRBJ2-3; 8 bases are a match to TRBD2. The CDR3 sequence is CASSQVSSASGHLGTQYF. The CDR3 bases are TGCGCCAGCAGCCAAGTTAGTTCGGCTAGCGGGCATTTGGGTACGCAGTATTTT.